Following are 8 T cell receptor beta chains from one sample sequenced in a study of identical twins (dated by TCRdb to about 2016). Library preparation employed 5' RACE. The sample was run on an Illumina HiSeq 2000. The public reads were quality trimmed at Q25 with fastp and then assembled into clones with MiXCR by TCRdb, keeping productive beta chains. Rows with a matching CDR3 protein are joined into one entry that keeps the most common DNA and genes. The sample table records roughly 350,000 distinct CDR3 sequences; 8.5% to 10% of these occur just once. The ten largest clones capture roughly 8.9% of the sample. Material for sequencing was naive T cells sorted from blood. Read against the paper, the sample's cell subset or site label means: cells isolated with a human naive T-cell isolation kit. Receptor source: a woman aged 50 to 65 in good health.

In this sample, this clonotype turned up many times. V is TRBV6-6 and J is TRBJ2-1, with D uncertain. In germline, CDR1 is MNHNY, CDR2 SVGAGI (reference sequence). V was cut by 2 bases and J by 9 bases, with 5 bases left in between. The CDR3 covers 11 residues. CDR3 sequence: CASSYGGEQFF. CDR3 nucleotides: TGTGCCAGCAGTTACGGTGGTGAGCAGTTCTTC.

This clonotype was recorded a few times. V and J are TRBV7-9 and TRBJ2-3; TRBD2 matches 14 bases. The CDR3 contains 21 residues. V lost 5 bases, J lost 1 base, and 17 bases stayed unmatched. Looked up from germline, CDR1 is SEHNR and CDR2 is FQNEAQ (reference sequence). CDR3 residues: CASSQDLTIGLAGGRTDTQYF. As DNA, the CDR3 is TGTGCCAGCAGCCAAGATCTCACAATTGGACTAGCGGGAGGCCGCACAGATACGCAGTATTTT.

This clonotype was detected many times. The chain combines TRBV15 with TRBJ1-2; D remains ambiguous. Trimming pared 0 bases from V and 1 base from J, leaving 9 bases between. Germline lookup yields CDR1 LNHNV and CDR2 YYDKDF (reference sequence). The CDR3 sequence is 15 residues long. The CDR3 loop reads CATSRDKLLNYGYTF. The CDR3 bases are TGTGCCACCAGCAGAGATAAATTACTTAACTATGGCTACACCTTC.

This clonotype was counted at least ten times. This chain joins TRBV20-1 and TRBJ2-6; D may be TRBD1 or TRBD2 (5 bases each). V was cut by 0 bases and J by 15 bases, with 18 bases left in between. The germline V gene has CDR1 DFQATT and CDR2 SNEGSKA (reference sequence). CDR3 length equals 14 residues. The CDR3 here is CSARDSTGALGLTF. The CDR3 nucleotides read TGCAGTGCTAGAGATAGCACCGGGGCACTTGGCCTGACTTTC.

This clonotype was counted a few times. This chain joins TRBV6-5 and TRBJ2-1, with D tentatively TRBD2 (5 bases). Germline values: CDR1 MNHEY, CDR2 SVGAGI. This CDR3 comprises 17 residues. V lost 5 bases and J 2 bases, leaving 19 bases between the germline ends. This chain's CDR3 is CASSVSRLTSPYNEQFF. The CDR3 DNA reads as TGTGCCAGCAGTGTATCGAGGCTCACTAGTCCCTACAATGAGCAGTTCTTC.

V is TRBV14 and J is TRBJ2-4, with D perhaps matching TRBD1 (6 bases). The CDR3 has 15 residues. The V end lost 1 base, the J end lost 12 bases, and 19 bases lay between the germline ends. From germline, CDR1 is SGHDN and CDR2 FVKESK. The CDR3 sequence: CASSQVGSGDGTQYF. As DNA, the CDR3 is TGTGCCAGCAGCCAAGTAGGGTCAGGGGATGGAACTCAGTACTTC.

This clonotype showed up just a few times. The chain combines TRBV3-1 with TRBJ2-7, with D tentatively TRBD1 (6 bases). Trimming removed 8 bases from V and 13 bases from J, with 18 bases in between. The CDR3 is 11 residues long. In germline, CDR1 is LGHDT, CDR2 YNNKEL (reference sequence). This CDR3 is CASPAPGHGYF. The CDR3 region has the DNA TGTGCCAGCCCCGCTCCGGGACACGGTTACTTC.

The rearrangement uses TRBV11-1 and TRBJ2-7; 12 bases match TRBD1. With 7 bases clipped from V and 8 bases from J, the junction kept 6 bases outside the gene matches. The length of the CDR3 is 13 residues. Germline V CDR1 and CDR2: SGHAT, FQDESV (reference sequence). CDR3 region: CASMGTGGVKQYF. The CDR3, as DNA: TGTGCCAGCATGGGGACAGGGGGCGTGAAGCAGTACTTC.